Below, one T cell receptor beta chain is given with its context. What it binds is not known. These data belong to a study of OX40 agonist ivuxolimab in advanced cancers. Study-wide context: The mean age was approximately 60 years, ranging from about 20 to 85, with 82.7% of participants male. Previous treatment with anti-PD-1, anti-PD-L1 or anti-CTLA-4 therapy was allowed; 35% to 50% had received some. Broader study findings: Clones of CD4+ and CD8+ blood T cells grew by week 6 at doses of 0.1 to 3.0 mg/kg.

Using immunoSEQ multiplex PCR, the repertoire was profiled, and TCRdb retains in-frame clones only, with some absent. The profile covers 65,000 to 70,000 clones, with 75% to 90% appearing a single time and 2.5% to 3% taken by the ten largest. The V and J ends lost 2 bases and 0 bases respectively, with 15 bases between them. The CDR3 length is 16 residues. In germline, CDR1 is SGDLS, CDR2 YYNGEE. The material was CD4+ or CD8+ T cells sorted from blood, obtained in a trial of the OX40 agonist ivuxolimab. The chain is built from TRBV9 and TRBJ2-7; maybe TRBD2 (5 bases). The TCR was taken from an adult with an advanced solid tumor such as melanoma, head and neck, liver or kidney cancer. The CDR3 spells CASSVLRGFGSYEQYF. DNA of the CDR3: TGTGCCAGCAGCGTCTTGCGCGGGTTTGGCTCCTACGAGCAGTACTTC. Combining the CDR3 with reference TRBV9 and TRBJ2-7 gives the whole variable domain DSGVTQTPKHLITATGQRVTLRCSPRSGDLSVYWYQQSLDQGLQFLIQYYNGEERAKGNILERFSAQQFPDLHSELNLSSLELGDSALYFCASSVLRGFGSYEQYFGPGTRLTVT.